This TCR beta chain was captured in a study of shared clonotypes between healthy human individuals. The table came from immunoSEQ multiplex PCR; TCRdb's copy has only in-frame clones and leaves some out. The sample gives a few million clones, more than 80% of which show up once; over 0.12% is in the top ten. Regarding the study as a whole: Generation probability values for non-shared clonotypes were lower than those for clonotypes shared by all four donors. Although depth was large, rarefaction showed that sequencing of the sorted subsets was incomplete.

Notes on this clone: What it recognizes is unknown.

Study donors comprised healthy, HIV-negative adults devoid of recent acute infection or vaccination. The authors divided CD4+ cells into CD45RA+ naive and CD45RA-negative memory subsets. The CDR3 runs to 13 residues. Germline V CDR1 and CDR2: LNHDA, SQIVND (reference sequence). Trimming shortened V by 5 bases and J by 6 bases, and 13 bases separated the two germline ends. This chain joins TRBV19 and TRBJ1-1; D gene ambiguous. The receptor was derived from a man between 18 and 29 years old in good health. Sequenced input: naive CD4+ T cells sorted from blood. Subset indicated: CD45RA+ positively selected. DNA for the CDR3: TGTGCCAGTAGTCCAAGGGCCCAAGCTGAAGCTTTCTTT. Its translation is CASSPRAQAEAFF.